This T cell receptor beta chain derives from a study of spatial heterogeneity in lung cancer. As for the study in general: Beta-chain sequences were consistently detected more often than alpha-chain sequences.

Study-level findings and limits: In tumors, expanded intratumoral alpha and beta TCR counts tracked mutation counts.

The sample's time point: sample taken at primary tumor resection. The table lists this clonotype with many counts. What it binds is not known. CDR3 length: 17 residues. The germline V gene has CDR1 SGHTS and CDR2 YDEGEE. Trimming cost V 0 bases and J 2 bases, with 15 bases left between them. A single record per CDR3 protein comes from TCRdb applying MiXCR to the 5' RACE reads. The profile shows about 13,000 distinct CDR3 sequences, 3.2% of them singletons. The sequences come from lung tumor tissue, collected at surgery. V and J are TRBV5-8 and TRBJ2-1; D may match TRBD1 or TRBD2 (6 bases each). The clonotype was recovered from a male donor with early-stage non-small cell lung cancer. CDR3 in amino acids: CASSLVVGGPPYNEQFF. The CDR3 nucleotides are TGTGCCAGCAGCTTGGTTGTGGGGGGCCCCCCCTACAATGAGCAGTTCTTC.